This T cell receptor (beta chain) was sequenced for a study of shared clonotypes between healthy human individuals. Within Nashville, Tennessee resided all donors, each a Caucasian adult. Splitting the CD4+ cells yielded a CD45RA+ naive subset and a CD45RA-negative memory subset. This CDR3 has 15 amino acids. The germline CDR1 and CDR2 sequences are MGHRA and YSYEKL. V was clipped by 0 bases and J by 5 bases, with 12 bases between them. Here immunoSEQ multiplex PCR was the method, and the copy in TCRdb shows in-frame clones only, minus some. The sample lists over a million clones, approximately 97% occurring once. Study-level results: Memory subsets generally showed smaller estimated richness than naive subsets did.

About this clone: No antigen is known for it.

The sequence was collected from a man aged 25 to 40 in good health. The chain employs TRBV4-1 and TRBJ2-3; D is unresolved. The source material was naive CD4+ T cells sorted from blood. Subset given: CD45RA+ positively selected. CDR3 DNA: TGCGCCAGCAGCCAAGACGGACCCCAGATAGATACGCAGTATTTT. Translating it yields CASSQDGPQIDTQYF.